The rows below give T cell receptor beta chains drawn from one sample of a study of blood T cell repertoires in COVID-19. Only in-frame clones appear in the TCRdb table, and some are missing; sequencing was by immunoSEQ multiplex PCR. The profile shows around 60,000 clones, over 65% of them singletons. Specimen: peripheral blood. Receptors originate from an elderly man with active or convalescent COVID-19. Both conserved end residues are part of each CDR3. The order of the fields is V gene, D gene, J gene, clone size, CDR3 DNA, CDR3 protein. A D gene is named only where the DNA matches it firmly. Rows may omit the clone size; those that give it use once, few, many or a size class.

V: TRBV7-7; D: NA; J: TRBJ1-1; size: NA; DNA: TGTGCCAGCAGCTTACAGGAGAACACTGAAGCTTTCTTT; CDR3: CASSLQENTEAFF
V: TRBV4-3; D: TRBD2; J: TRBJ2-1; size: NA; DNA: TGCGCCAGCAGCCTGGGACTAGCTAGAAATGAGCAGTTCTTC; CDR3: CASSLGLARNEQFF
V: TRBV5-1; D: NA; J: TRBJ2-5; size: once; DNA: TGCGCCAGCAGCTTGGGAGTTCCGAGCGGGCAAGAGACCCAGTACTTC; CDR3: CASSLGVPSGQETQYF
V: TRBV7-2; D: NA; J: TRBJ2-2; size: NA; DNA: TGTGCCAGCAGCCTTTCCAGTACAACCGGGGAGCTGTTTTTT; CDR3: CASSLSSTTGELFF
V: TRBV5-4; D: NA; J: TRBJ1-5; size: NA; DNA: TGTGCCAGCAGCTTGGCGGGACAAAATCAGCCCCAGCATTTT; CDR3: CASSLAGQNQPQHF
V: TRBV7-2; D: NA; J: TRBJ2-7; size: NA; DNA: TGTGCCAGCAGCTTATCCCCAGGGGGGTCCTACGAGCAGTACTTC; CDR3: CASSLSPGGSYEQYF
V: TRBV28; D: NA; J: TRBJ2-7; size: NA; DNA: TGTGCCACCTGCTTAGGGAGCTCCTACGAGCAGTACTTC; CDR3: CATCLGSSYEQYF
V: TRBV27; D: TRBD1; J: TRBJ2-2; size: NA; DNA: TGTGCCAGCAGTCCCCGACAGGGGTCCGGGGAGCTGTTTTTT; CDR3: CASSPRQGSGELFF
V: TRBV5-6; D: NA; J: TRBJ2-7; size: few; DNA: TGTGCCAGCAGCTTGTTGGGGCAGGGTCAATACGAGCAGTACTTC; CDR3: CASSLLGQGQYEQYF
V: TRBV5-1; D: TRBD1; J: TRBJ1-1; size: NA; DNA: TGCGCCAGCAGCCCCGGACAGGGAAGTGGTGCTTTCTTT; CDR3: CASSPGQGSGAFF
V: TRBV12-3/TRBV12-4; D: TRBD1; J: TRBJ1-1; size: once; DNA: TGTGCCAGCAGTTTATACGAGGGGGCCGCTTTCTTT; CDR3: CASSLYEGAAFF
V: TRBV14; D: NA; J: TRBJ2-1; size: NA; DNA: TGTGCCAGCAGCTTTCGTCAAACTGTCGGGGGGCAGTTCTTC; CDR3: CASSFRQTVGGQFF
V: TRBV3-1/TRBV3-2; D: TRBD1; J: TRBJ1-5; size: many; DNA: TGTGCCAGCAGCCAGACAGGGGATAGCAATCAGCCCCAGCATTTT; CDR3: CASSQTGDSNQPQHF
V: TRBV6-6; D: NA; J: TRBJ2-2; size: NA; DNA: TGTGCCAGCATTTCTGACAAAACCACCGGGGAGCTGTTTTTT; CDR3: CASISDKTTGELFF